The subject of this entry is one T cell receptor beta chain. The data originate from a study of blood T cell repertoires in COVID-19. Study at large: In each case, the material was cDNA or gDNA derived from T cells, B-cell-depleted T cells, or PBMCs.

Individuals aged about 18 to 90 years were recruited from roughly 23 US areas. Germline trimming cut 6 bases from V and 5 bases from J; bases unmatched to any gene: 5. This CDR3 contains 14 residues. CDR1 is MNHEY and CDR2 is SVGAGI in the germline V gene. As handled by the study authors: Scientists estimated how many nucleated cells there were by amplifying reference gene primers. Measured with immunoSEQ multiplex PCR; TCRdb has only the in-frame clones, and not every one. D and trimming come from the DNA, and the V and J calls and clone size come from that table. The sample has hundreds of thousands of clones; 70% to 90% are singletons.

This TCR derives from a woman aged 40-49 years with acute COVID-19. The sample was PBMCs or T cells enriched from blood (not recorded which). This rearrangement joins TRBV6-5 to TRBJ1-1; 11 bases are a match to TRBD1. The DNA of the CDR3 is TGTGCCAGCAGGGGGACAGGGGGAAGGACTGAAGCTTTCTTT. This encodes CASRGTGGRTEAFF.